The clone carrying this T cell receptor beta chain turned up a few times. Its target is unknown. The data derive from a study of vaccination and CD4 T cells after COVID-19. Study context: Convalescent individuals numbered four females and six males, two being Hispanic. Those taking part got two shots of either the BNT162b2 or the mRNA-1273 vaccine. Cellular stimulation was performed using overlapping spike peptides derived from SARS-CoV-2, HCoV-NL63, HCoV-OC43 and HCoV-229E.

The Oncomine TCR Beta short-read assay generated sequence data from the DNA of cultured CD4+ T cells. TCRdb reanalysed the PCR reads using MiXCR and keeps one entry per CDR3 protein. The sample shows 13,000 or so distinct CDR3 sequences, around 48% of them seen only once. This CDR3 has 15 amino acids. Trimming removed 0 bases at V and 4 bases at J, with 10 bases between. The treatment here: approximately 9-day PBMC culture with coronavirus spike peptide pools or control peptides (ViraFEST assay). The chain employs TRBV12-3 or TRBV12-4 and TRBJ1-5; D is unresolved. This TCR came from a human donor who had recovered from COVID-19. The sequencing input was CD4+ T cells from blood, cultured in vitro. CDR3 loop: CASSLAGGGNQPQHF. In nucleotides, the CDR3 is TGTGCCAGCAGTTTAGCGGGCGGAGGAAATCAGCCCCAGCATTTT.